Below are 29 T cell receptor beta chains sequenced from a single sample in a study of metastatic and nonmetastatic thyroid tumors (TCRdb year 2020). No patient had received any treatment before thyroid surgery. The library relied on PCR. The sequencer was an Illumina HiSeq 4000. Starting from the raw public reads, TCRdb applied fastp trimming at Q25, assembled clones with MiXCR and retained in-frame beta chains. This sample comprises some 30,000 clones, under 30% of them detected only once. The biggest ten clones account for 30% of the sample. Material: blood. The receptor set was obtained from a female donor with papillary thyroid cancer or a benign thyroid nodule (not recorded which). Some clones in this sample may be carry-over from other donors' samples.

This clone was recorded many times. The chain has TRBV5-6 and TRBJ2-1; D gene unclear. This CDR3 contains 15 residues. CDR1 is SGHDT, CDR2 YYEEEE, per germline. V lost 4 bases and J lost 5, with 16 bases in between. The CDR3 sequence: CASSPGGRINNEQFF. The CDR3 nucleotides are TGTGCCAGCAGCCCAGGTGGACGAATTAACAATGAGCAGTTCTTC.

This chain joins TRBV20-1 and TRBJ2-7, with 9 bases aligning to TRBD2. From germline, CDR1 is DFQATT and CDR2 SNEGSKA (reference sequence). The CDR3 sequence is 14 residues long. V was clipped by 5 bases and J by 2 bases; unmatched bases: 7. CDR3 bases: TGCAGTGCTCGAGTGGGCGGGAGGGCCTACGAGCAGTACTTC. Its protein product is CSARVGGRAYEQYF.

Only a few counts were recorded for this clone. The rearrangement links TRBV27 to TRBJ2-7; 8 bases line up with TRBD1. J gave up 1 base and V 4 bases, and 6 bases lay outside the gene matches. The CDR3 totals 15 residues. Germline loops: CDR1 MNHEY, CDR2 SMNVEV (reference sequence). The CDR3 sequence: CASSWTGKLSYEQYF. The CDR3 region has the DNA TGTGCCAGCAGTTGGACAGGGAAACTTTCCTACGAGCAGTACTTC.

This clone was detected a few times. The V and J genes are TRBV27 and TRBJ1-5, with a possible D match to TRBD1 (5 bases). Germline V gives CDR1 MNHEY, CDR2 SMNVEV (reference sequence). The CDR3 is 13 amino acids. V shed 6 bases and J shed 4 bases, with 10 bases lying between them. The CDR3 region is CASSTGTNQPQHF. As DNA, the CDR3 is TGTGCCAGCAGCACCGGGACTAATCAGCCCCAGCATTTT.

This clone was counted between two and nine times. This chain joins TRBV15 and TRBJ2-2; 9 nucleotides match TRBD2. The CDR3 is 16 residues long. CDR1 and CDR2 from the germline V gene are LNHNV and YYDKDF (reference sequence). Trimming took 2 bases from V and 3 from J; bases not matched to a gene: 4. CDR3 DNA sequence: TGTGCCACCAGCAGACATAGCGGGAGAGACACCGGGGAGCTGTTTTTT. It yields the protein CATSRHSGRDTGELFF.

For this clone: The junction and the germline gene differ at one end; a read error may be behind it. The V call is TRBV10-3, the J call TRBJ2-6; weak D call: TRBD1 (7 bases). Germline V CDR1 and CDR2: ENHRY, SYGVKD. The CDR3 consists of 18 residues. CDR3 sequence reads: CASSGSTGTPSGANVLTF. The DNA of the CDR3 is TGTGCCAGCAGTGGGTCGACAGGGACTCCCTCTGGGGCCAACGTCCTGACTTTC.

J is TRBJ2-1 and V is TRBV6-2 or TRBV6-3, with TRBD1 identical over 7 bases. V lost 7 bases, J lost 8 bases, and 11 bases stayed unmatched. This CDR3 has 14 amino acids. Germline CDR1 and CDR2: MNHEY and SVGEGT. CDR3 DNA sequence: TGTGCCAGCAAATATTCAGGGGGTAGGGATGAGCAGTTCTTC. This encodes CASKYSGGRDEQFF.

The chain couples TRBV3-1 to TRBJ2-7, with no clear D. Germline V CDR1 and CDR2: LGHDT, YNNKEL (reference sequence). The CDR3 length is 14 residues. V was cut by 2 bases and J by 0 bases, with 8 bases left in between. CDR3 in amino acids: CASSQSYVSYEQYF. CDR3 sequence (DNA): TGTGCCAGCAGCCAAAGTTACGTCTCCTACGAGCAGTACTTC.

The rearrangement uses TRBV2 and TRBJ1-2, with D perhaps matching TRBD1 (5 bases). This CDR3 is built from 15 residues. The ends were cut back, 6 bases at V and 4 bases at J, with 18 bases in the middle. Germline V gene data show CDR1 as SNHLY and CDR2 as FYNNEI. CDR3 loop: CASREGPNTIYGYTF. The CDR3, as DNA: TGTGCCAGCAGGGAGGGACCAAACACCATCTATGGCTACACCTTC.

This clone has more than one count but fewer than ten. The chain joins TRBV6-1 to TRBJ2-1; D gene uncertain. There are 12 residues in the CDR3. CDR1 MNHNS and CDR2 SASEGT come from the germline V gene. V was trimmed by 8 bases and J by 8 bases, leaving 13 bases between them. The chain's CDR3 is CASPVGLDEQFF. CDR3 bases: TGTGCCAGCCCCGTAGGGTTGGATGAGCAGTTCTTC.

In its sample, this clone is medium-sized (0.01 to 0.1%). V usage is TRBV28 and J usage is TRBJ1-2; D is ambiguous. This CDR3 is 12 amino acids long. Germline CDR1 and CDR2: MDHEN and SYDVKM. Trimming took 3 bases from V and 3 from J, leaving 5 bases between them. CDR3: CASSLRDYGYTF. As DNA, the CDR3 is TGTGCCAGCAGTTTGAGAGACTATGGCTACACCTTC.

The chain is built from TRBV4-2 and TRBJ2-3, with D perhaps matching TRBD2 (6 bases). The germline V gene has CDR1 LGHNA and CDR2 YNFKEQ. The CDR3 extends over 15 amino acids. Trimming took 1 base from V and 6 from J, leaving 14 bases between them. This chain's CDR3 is CASSQAGGGADTQYF. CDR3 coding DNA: TGTGCCAGCAGCCAAGCTGGCGGAGGGGCCGATACGCAGTATTTT.

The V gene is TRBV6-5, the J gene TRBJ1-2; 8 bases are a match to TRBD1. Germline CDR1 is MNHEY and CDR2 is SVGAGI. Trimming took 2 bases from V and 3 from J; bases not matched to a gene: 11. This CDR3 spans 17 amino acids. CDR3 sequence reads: CASSYTYRTGLDYGYTF. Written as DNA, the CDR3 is TGTGCCAGCAGTTACACGTACCGGACAGGGCTGGACTATGGCTACACCTTC.

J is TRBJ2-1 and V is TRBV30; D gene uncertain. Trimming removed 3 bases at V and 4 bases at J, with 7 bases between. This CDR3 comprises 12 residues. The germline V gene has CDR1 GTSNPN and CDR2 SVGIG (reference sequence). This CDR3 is CAWSAVYNEQFF. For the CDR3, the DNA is TGTGCCTGGAGCGCCGTGTACAATGAGCAGTTCTTC.

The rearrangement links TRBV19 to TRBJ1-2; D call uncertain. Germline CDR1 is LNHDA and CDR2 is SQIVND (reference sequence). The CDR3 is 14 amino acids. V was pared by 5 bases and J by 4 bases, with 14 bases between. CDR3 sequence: CASSSEGILYGYTF. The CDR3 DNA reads TGTGCCAGTAGTTCGGAAGGAATACTCTATGGCTACACCTTC.

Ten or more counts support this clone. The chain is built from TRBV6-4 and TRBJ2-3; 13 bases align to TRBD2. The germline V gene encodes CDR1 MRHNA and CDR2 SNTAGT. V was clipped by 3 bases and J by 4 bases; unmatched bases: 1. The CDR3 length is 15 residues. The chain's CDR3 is CASSELAGGPDTQYF. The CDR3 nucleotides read TGTGCCAGCAGTGAACTAGCGGGGGGGCCAGATACGCAGTATTTT.

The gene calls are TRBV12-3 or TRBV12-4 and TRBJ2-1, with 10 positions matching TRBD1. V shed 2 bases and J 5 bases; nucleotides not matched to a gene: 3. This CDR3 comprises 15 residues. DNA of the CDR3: TGTGCCAGCAGTTTAATGGGACAGGGGAACAATGAGCAGTTCTTC. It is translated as CASSLMGQGNNEQFF.

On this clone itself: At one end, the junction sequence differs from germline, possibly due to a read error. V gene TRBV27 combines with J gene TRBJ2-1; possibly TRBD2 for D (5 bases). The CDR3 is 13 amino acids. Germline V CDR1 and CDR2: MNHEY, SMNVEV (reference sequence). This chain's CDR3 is CVSSLGVDNEQFF. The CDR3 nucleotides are TGTGTCAGCAGTTTGGGAGTAGACAATGAGCAGTTCTTC.

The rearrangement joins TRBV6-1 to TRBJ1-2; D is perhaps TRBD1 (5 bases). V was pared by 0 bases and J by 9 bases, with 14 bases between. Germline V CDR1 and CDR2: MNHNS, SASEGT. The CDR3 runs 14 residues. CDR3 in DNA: TGTGCCAGCAGTGAAGCCCCCCAATGGACAAGCTACACCTTC. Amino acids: CASSEAPQWTSYTF.

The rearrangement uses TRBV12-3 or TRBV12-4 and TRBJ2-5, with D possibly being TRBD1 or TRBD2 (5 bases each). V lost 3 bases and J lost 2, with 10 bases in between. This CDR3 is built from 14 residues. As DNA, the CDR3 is TGTGCCAGCAGTTTTGAGGGGCCTCAAGAGACCCAGTACTTC. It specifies CASSFEGPQETQYF.

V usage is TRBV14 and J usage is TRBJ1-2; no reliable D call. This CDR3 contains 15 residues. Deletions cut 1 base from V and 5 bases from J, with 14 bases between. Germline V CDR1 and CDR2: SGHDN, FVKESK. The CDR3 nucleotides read TGTGCCAGCAGCCAAGCGGCAAGCATTCCTTATGGCTACACCTTC. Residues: CASSQAASIPYGYTF. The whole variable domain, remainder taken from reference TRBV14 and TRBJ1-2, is EAGVTQFPSHSVIEKGQTVTLRCDPISGHDNLYWYRRVMGKEIKFLLHFVKESKQDESGMPNNRFLAERTGGTYSTLKVQPAELEDSGVYFCASSQAASIPYGYTFGSGTRLTVV.

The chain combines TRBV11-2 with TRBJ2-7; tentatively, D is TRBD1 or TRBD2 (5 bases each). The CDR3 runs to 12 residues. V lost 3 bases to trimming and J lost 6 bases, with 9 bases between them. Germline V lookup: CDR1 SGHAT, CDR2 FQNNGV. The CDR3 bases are TGTGCCAGCAGCTTCGGGGCACGCGAGCAGTACTTC. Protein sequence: CASSFGAREQYF.

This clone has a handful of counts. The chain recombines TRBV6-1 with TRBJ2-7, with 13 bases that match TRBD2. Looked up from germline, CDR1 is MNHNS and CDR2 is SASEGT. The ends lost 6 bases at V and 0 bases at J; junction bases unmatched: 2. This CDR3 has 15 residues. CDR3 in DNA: TGTGCCAGCAGAAGACTAGCGGGGGGCTCCTACGAGCAGTACTTC. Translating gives CASRRLAGGSYEQYF.

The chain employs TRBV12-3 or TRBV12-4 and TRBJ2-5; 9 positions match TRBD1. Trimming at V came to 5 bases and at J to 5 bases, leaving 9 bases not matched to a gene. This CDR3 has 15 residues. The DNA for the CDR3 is TGTGCCAGCAGTCACCGGGACAGGGATTTTGAGACCCAGTACTTC. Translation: CASSHRDRDFETQYF.

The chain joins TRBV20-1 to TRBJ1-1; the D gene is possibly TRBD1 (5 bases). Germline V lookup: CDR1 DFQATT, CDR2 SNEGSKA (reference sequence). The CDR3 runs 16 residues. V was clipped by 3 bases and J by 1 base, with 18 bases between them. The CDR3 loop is CSASPHPGGRNTEAFF. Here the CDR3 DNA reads TGCAGTGCTAGCCCCCACCCGGGGGGAAGGAACACTGAAGCTTTCTTT.

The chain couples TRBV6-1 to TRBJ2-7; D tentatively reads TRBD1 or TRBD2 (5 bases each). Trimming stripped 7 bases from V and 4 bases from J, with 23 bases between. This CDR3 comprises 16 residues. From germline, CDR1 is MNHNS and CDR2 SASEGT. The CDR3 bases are TGTGCCAGCACCCACGCCCCGGGGCCCCCAAATTACGAGCAGTACTTC. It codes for CASTHAPGPPNYEQYF.

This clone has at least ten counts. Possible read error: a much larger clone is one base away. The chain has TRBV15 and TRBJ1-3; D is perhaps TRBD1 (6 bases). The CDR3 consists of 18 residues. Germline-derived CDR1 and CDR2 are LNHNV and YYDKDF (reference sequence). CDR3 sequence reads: CATSRGPGGPNSGSTIYF. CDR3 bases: TGTGCCACCAGCCGGGGGCCAGGCGGGCCGAACTCTGGAAGCACCATATATTTT.

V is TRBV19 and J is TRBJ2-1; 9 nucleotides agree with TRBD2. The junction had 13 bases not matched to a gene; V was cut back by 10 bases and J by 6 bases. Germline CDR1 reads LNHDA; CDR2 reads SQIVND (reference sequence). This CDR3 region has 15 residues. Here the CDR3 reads CATVSRAGGINEQFF. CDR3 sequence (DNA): TGTGCCACTGTTAGTAGGGCGGGAGGGATCAATGAGCAGTTCTTC. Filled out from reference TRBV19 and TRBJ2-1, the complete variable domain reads DGGITQSPKYLFRKEGQNVTLSCEQNLNHDAMYWYRQDPGQGLRLIYYSQIVNDFQKGDIAEGYSVSREKKESFPLTVTSAQKNPTAFYLCATVSRAGGINEQFFGPGTRLTVL.

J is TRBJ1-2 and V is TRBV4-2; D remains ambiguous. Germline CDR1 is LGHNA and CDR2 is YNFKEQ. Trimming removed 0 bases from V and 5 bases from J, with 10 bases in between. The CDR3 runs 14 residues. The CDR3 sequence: CASSQEFRPYGYTF. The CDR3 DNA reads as TGTGCCAGCAGCCAAGAATTTCGCCCTTATGGCTACACCTTC.